The present T cell receptor beta chain was sequenced within a study of ipilimumab plus nivolumab after autologous stem cell transplantation. Checkpoint therapy with ipilimumab 1 mg/kg began 14 to 28 days after transplant. Through week 26, nivolumab 3 mg/kg IV was given weeks 1, 4, 7, 10, then biweekly. This CDR3 comprises 17 residues. V was trimmed by 0 bases and J by 3 bases, leaving 17 bases between them. The germline CDR1 and CDR2 sequences are SGHDN and FVKESK. The protocol was immunoSEQ multiplex PCR, while the TCRdb copy is restricted to in-frame clones and leaves out a portion. The data show fewer than 20,000 clones, roughly four fifths seen once.

The V gene is TRBV14, the J gene TRBJ1-1; the D gene is possibly TRBD1 (6 bases). The origin of this receptor is a male donor with diffuse large B-cell lymphoma. The input for sequencing was PBMCs, taken in a trial of ipilimumab plus nivolumab as post-transplant consolidation. Here the CDR3 reads CASSQEYLGARDTEAFF. The CDR3 nucleotides read TGTGCCAGCAGCCAAGAGTATTTGGGGGCGAGAGACACTGAAGCTTTCTTT. Full variable domain (remainder filled in from reference TRBV14 and TRBJ1-1): EAGVTQFPSHSVIEKGQTVTLRCDPISGHDNLYWYRRVMGKEIKFLLHFVKESKQDESGMPNNRFLAERTGGTYSTLKVQPAELEDSGVYFCASSQEYLGARDTEAFFGQGTRLTVV.